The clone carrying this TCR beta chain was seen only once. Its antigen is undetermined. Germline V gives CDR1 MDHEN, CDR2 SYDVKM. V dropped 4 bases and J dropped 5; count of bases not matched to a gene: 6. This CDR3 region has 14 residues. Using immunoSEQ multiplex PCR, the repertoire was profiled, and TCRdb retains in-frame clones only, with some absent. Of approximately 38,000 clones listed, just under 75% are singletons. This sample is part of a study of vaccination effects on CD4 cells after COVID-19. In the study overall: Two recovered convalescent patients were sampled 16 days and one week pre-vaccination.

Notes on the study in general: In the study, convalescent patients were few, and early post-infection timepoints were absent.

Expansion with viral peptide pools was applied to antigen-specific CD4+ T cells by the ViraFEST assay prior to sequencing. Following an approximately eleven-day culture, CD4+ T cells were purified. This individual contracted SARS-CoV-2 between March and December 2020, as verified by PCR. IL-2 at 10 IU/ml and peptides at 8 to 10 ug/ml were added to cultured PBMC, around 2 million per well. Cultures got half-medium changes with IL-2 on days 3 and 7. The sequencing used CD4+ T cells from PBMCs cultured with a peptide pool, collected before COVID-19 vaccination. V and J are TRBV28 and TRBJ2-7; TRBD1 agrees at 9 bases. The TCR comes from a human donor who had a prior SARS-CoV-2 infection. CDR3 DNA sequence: TGTGCCAGCAGTTCCCCGGGACAGGGAAACGAGCAGTACTTC. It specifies CASSSPGQGNEQYF.